The 25 T cell receptor beta chains given below trace back to one sample, sequenced in a study of cytomegalovirus exposure and HLA in healthy donors. The PCR had 60 Vbeta and 13 Jbeta primers. TCRdb keeps only in-frame clones here, not all; method: immunoSEQ multiplex PCR. The data show over 150,000 clones, 80% seen once. The sequenced sample was PBMCs. All receptors come from a woman in her 50s in good health and CMV-seronegative.

This clone was observed a few times. The chain recombines TRBV6-5 with TRBJ2-1, with D maybe TRBD1 (5 bases). Germline loops: CDR1 MNHEY, CDR2 SVGAGI. V was pared by 5 bases and J by 8 bases, with 13 bases between. The CDR3 spans 13 residues. CDR3 protein: CASSPTEHHEQFF. In DNA, the CDR3 is TGTGCCAGCAGTCCGACAGAGCACCATGAGCAGTTCTTC.

The genes are TRBV27 and TRBJ2-4; possibly TRBD1 for D (6 bases). Germline CDR1 and CDR2: MNHEY and SMNVEV (reference sequence). The CDR3 contains 12 residues. V lost 2 bases to trimming and J lost 14 bases, with 13 bases between them. CDR3 region: CASSLRGTPEYF. CDR3 in DNA: TGTGCCAGCAGTTTAAGGGGGACACCCGAGTACTTC.

This clone was recorded a few times. The chain couples TRBV29-1 to TRBJ1-2; 12 bases map to TRBD1. Germline V gene sequence: CDR1 SQVTM, CDR2 ANQGSEA. This CDR3 has 15 residues. The ends lost 6 bases at V and 4 bases at J; junction bases unmatched: 9. CDR3 coding DNA: TGCAGCGTGTCCGGGACAGGGGGCGCGGGCTATGGCTACACCTTC. Protein product: CSVSGTGGAGYGYTF.

This rearrangement joins TRBV19 to TRBJ1-2; D gene ambiguous. The germline V gene has CDR1 LNHDA and CDR2 SQIVND (reference sequence). This CDR3 spans 11 amino acids. With 6 bases removed from V and 4 bases from J, the gap between germline ends came to 6 bases. The CDR3 DNA is TGTGCCAGTAGCGAGGGCTATGGCTACACCTTC. It specifies CASSEGYGYTF.

This chain links TRBV11-2 with TRBJ2-7, with D hard to call. The V end lost 0 bases, the J end lost 2 bases, and 11 bases lay between the germline ends. Germline V lookup: CDR1 SGHAT, CDR2 FQNNGV. CDR3 length: 15 amino acids. The CDR3 loop reads CASSLEGPGPYEQYF. The CDR3 DNA is TGTGCCAGCAGCTTAGAAGGTCCAGGCCCCTACGAGCAGTACTTC. Based on the CDR3 plus reference TRBV11-2 and TRBJ2-7, the full variable domain is EAGVAQSPRYKIIEKRQSVAFWCNPISGHATLYWYQQILGQGPKLLIQFQNNGVVDDSQLPKDRFSAERLKGVDSTLKIQPAKLEDSAVYLCASSLEGPGPYEQYFGPGTRLTVT.

J is TRBJ2-3 and V is TRBV4-3; TRBD2 agrees at 9 bases. The V gene end was trimmed by 7 bases and the J gene end by 5 bases; junction bases not matched to a gene: 10. The germline V gene has CDR1 LGHNA and CDR2 YSLEER. The CDR3 runs to 15 residues. This CDR3 reads CASTKDGGGGDTQYF. The CDR3 DNA reads as TGCGCCAGCACCAAAGATGGCGGGGGGGGAGATACGCAGTATTTT.

This sequence joins TRBV6-1 and TRBJ1-4, with TRBD1 matching over 9 bases. J lost 7 bases, V lost 6 bases, and 3 bases had no gene match. Germline loops: CDR1 MNHNS, CDR2 SASEGT. This CDR3 comprises 13 residues. The CDR3 loop reads CASRTGGSEKLFF. The CDR3 DNA is TGTGCCAGCAGGACAGGGGGATCTGAAAAACTGTTTTTT.

This chain uses TRBV5-1 with TRBJ2-3; 7 bases map to TRBD2. V trimming: 2 bases; J trimming: 2 bases; junction bases outside the gene matches: 8. The germline CDR1 and CDR2 sequences are SGHRS and YFSETQ. The CDR3 extends over 16 amino acids. The CDR3 DNA follows: TGCGCCAGCAGCTTAGATATAGCGGGTCCCACAGATACGCAGTATTTT. Amino acids: CASSLDIAGPTDTQYF.

This clone was found a few times. V gene TRBV5-4 combines with J gene TRBJ2-7, with 9 nucleotides matching TRBD1. CDR3 length equals 15 residues. V lost 1 base to trimming and J lost 4 bases; unmatched junction nucleotides: 6. Germline V lookup: CDR1 SGHNT, CDR2 YYREEE (reference sequence). CDR3 residues: CASSLIGQGTYEQYF. Written as DNA, the CDR3 is TGTGCCAGCAGCTTGATCGGACAGGGGACGTACGAGCAGTACTTC.

The rearrangement joins TRBV6-1 to TRBJ2-3; 8 nucleotides align to TRBD1. This CDR3 contains 15 residues. V lost 3 bases to trimming and J lost 2 bases; unmatched junction nucleotides: 4. Germline CDR1 is MNHNS and CDR2 is SASEGT. Here the CDR3 DNA reads TGTGCCAGCAGTGACGGGACAGGATCCACAGATACGCAGTATTTT. Translated: CASSDGTGSTDTQYF.

The V call is TRBV11-2, the J call TRBJ1-1; D is uncertain. Trimming took 5 bases from V and 1 from J, leaving 14 bases between them. The germline V gene has CDR1 SGHAT and CDR2 FQNNGV. This CDR3 contains 15 residues. CDR3 sequence reads: CASSLRGLSNTEAFF. DNA for the CDR3: TGTGCCAGCAGCCTCCGAGGGCTCTCGAACACTGAAGCTTTCTTT.

The chain couples TRBV6-5 to TRBJ1-2; D remains ambiguous. V was shortened by 0 bases and J by 8 bases, with 7 bases between the two germline ends. The CDR3 has 12 amino acids. Germline CDR1 is MNHEY and CDR2 is SVGAGI. DNA for the CDR3: TGTGCCAGCAGTTACTCGAGTTGGGGCTACACCTTC. Its protein product is CASSYSSWGYTF.

V is TRBV4-1 and J is TRBJ2-1; D might be TRBD1 (6 bases). The CDR3 loop spans 16 amino acids. Deletions cut 4 bases from V and 5 bases from J, with 18 bases between. The germline V gene encodes CDR1 MGHRA and CDR2 YSYEKL. CDR3 amino acids: CASSPQGIWSDNEQFF. The CDR3 nucleotides read TGCGCCAGCAGCCCACAGGGTATTTGGTCCGACAATGAGCAGTTCTTC.

This chain connects TRBV6-1 to TRBJ2-3; 12 bases are shared with TRBD2. The CDR3 sequence is 15 residues long. Germline V lookup: CDR1 MNHNS, CDR2 SASEGT. The V gene end was trimmed by 9 bases and the J gene end by 5 bases; junction bases not matched to a gene: 9. The CDR3 DNA is TGTGCCAGTCTCCCGCTAGCGGGAGGGGAAGATACGCAGTATTTT. Its translation: CASLPLAGGEDTQYF.

The rearrangement uses TRBV20-1 and TRBJ2-1; maybe TRBD2 (6 bases). V was clipped by 7 bases and J by 14 bases, with 15 bases between them. The CDR3 is 10 residues long. In germline, CDR1 is DFQATT, CDR2 SNEGSKA (reference sequence). This CDR3 is CSGERGDKFF. Written as DNA, the CDR3 is TGCAGTGGGGAGCGCGGGGATAAGTTCTTC.

The chain joins TRBV14 to TRBJ2-5, with a possible D match to TRBD2 (6 bases). V shed 4 bases and J shed 7 bases, with 16 bases lying between them. The CDR3 loop spans 14 amino acids. Germline loops: CDR1 SGHDN, CDR2 FVKESK. In DNA form, the CDR3 reads TGTGCCAGCAGCCTCGGACTACCCGCCGGGACCCAGTACTTC. Translated, it gives CASSLGLPAGTQYF.

CDR3 loop: CASSESKAGLNYEQYF. CDR3 sequence (DNA): TGCGCCAGCAGTGAGTCGAAGGCAGGACTTAACTACGAGCAGTACTTC. The chain has TRBV10-2 and TRBJ2-7; the D gene is possibly TRBD2 (5 bases). Per the germline V gene, CDR1 is WSHSY and CDR2 is SAAADI. This CDR3 region has 16 residues. V lost 0 bases and J lost 3, with 15 bases in between.

V is TRBV5-1 and J is TRBJ1-2; 11 positions match TRBD1. The J segment lost 7 bases and the V segment lost 2 bases, leaving 7 bases of the junction unmatched. The germline CDR1 and CDR2 sequences are SGHRS and YFSETQ. The CDR3 is 15 residues long. The CDR3 loop is CASSLWDRGDAGYTF. The DNA of the CDR3 is TGCGCCAGCAGCTTATGGGACAGGGGGGACGCTGGCTACACCTTC.

The rearrangement uses TRBV5-4 and TRBJ2-3; 14 positions agree with TRBD2. V shed 8 bases and J 6 bases; nucleotides not matched to a gene: 5. Germline values: CDR1 SGHNT, CDR2 YYREEE (reference sequence). CDR3 length: 14 residues. CDR3 amino acids: CASATSGGGDTQYF. The CDR3 nucleotides are TGTGCCAGTGCGACTAGCGGGGGGGGTGATACGCAGTATTTT. The variable domain in full, with the rest retrieved from reference TRBV5-4 and TRBJ2-3, is ETGVTQSPTHLIKTRGQQVTLRCSSQSGHNTVSWYQQALGQGPQFIFQYYREEENGRGNFPPRFSGLQFPNYSSELNVNALELDDSALYLCASATSGGGDTQYFGPGTRLTVL.

The chain links TRBV9 to TRBJ2-7, with 9 bases aligning to TRBD2. V lost 4 bases to trimming and J lost 0 bases; unmatched junction nucleotides: 11. CDR1 and CDR2 from the germline V gene are SGDLS and YYNGEE. The CDR3 length is 17 residues. CDR3 amino acids: CASSFRSTSGSSYEQYF. The CDR3, as DNA: TGTGCCAGCAGCTTTCGGTCGACTAGCGGTAGCTCCTACGAGCAGTACTTC.

The V call is TRBV19, the J call TRBJ2-7; TRBD1 is a possible D gene (5 bases). CDR3 length: 13 residues. V was clipped by 10 bases and J by 6 bases, with 19 bases between them. The V gene's germline CDR1 is LNHDA and CDR2 SQIVND (reference sequence). The DNA of the CDR3 is TGTGCCACCAGACAGAGGCTCCCTGGCGAGCAGTACTTC. Residues: CATRQRLPGEQYF.

The gene calls are TRBV5-1 and TRBJ2-3, with 8 bases fitting TRBD2. The CDR3 loop spans 15 amino acids. Germline V lookup: CDR1 SGHRS, CDR2 YFSETQ. V trimming: 4 bases; J trimming: 2 bases; junction bases outside the gene matches: 6. This chain's CDR3 is CASSASGGYTDTQYF. In DNA, the CDR3 is TGCGCCAGCAGCGCCAGCGGGGGCTACACAGATACGCAGTATTTT. Complete variable domain (other parts from reference TRBV5-1 and TRBJ2-3): KAGVTQTPRYLIKTRGQQVTLSCSPISGHRSVSWYQQTPGQGLQFLFEYFSETQRNKGNFPGRFSGRQFSNSRSEMNVSTLELGDSALYLCASSASGGYTDTQYFGPGTRLTVL.

This chain links TRBV6-1 with TRBJ1-2; 11 positions agree with TRBD1. V lost 4 bases and J lost 5; bases outside the gene matches: 3. Germline V gene data show CDR1 as MNHNS and CDR2 as SASEGT. The CDR3 length is 14 residues. In nucleotides, the CDR3 is TGTGCCAGCAGTGTCGGACAGGGGGCATATGGCTACACCTTC. This codes for CASSVGQGAYGYTF.

The rearrangement links TRBV9 to TRBJ2-1; TRBD2 matches 8 bases. V shed 6 bases, J shed 6 bases, and the junction held 8 bases outside the gene matches. The CDR3 is 14 amino acids. Per germline, CDR1 SGDLS and CDR2 YYNGEE. In DNA form, the CDR3 reads TGTGCCAGCACCTCGGGGGGGGGCCTCAATGAGCAGTTCTTC. This sequence encodes CASTSGGGLNEQFF.

The chain has TRBV11-2 and TRBJ2-7, with 8 nucleotides matching TRBD2. Germline V gene lookup returns CDR1 SGHAT and CDR2 FQNNGV. The CDR3 consists of 16 residues. J gave up 3 bases and V 5 bases, and 12 bases lay outside the gene matches. The CDR3 nucleotides read TGTGCCAGCAGCCGGGGGGGGAGGCAGGGGCACTACGAGCAGTACTTC. It encodes CASSRGGRQGHYEQYF.